This T cell receptor beta chain was recorded in a study of blood T cell repertoires in COVID-19. Study-wide context: COVID-19 samples from acute and convalescent phases originated in the United States, Italy and Spain. The analysed material was cDNA or gDNA that came from T cells, B-cell-depleted T cells, or PBMCs.

In the authors' workflow: The authors estimated nucleated cell counts from reference gene primer amplification. Libraries were prepared by immunoSEQ multiplex PCR; TCRdb keeps only in-frame clonotypes and omits some of them. That table is the source of V, J and clone size, and D and trimming were worked out from the DNA. This table has around 180,000 clones, about 85% appearing once. V gave up 6 bases and J gave up 2 bases, with 10 bases separating them. Germline lookup yields CDR1 KGHSH and CDR2 LQKENI. The CDR3 runs 13 residues. Enrolled during active infection, Seattle patients were then followed longitudinally.

The genes are TRBV18 and TRBJ1-2; weak D call: TRBD1 (6 bases). This sequence was found in a man older than 75 with COVID-19, enrolled during active disease. Sequencing was carried out using peripheral blood. CDR3 sequence reads: CASSGDTNYGYTF. The CDR3 nucleotides read TGTGCCAGCTCCGGGGACACAAACTATGGCTACACCTTC.